The clone carrying this TCR beta chain was seen at least ten times. Sequencing involved patients with CD8+CD57+ cell expansion previously shown by flow cytometry. This specimen belongs to a study of CD8+CD57+ T cells in acquired aplastic anemia. Genomic DNA templated the TCR beta VDJ and CDR3 profiling. Via MiXCR, TCRdb re-called the reads, giving one row per CDR3 protein. The sample carries approximately 120,000 distinct CDR3 sequences, almost 40% recorded once. CDR1 and CDR2 from the germline V gene are MNHNY and SVGAGI (reference sequence). Unmatched junction bases numbered 8, after V lost 4 bases and J lost 5 bases. This CDR3 is built from 15 residues.

The sequenced material came from sorted CD4+, CD8+, or CD8+CD57+ T cells (not recorded which) from PBMCs. The V call is TRBV6-6, the J call TRBJ2-5, with 9 bases fitting TRBD1. The TCR sequence derives from a human donor with aplastic anemia. The CDR3 coding sequence is TGTGCCAGCAGTTCCCCGGGACAGGGAAAGGAGACCCAGTACTTC. Its protein product is CASSSPGQGKETQYF.